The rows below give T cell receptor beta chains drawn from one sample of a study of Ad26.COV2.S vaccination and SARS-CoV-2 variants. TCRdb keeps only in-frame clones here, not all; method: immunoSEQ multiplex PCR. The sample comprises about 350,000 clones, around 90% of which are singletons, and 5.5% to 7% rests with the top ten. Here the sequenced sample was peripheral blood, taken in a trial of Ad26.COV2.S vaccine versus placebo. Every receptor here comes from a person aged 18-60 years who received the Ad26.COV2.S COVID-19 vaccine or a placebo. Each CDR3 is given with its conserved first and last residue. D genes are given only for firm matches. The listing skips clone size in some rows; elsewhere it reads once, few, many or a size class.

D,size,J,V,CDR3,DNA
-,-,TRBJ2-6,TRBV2,CASSAGTSGANVLTF,TGTGCCAGCAGTGCAGGTACTTCTGGGGCCAACGTCCTGACTTTC
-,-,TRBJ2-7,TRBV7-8,CASSLRVYEQYF,TGTGCCAGCAGCTTAAGAGTCTACGAGCAGTACTTC
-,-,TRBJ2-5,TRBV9,CASSVGLRVGETQYF,TGTGCCAGCAGCGTAGGCCTCCGGGTTGGAGAGACCCAGTACTTC
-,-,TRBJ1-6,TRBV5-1,CASSFSQGENSPLHF,TGCGCCAGCAGCTTTAGTCAGGGAGAGAATTCACCCCTCCACTTT
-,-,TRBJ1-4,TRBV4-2,CASSEGMNEKLFF,TGTGCCAGCAGTGAGGGGATGAATGAAAAACTGTTTTTT
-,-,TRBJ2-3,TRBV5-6,CASSPPTVQDTQYF,TGTGCCAGCAGCCCGCCGACAGTTCAAGATACGCAGTATTTT
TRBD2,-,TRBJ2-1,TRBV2,CASTGLSGRAALAEQFF,TGTGCCAGCACAGGACTTAGCGGGAGGGCCGCGTTGGCTGAGCAGTTCTTC
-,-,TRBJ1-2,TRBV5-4,CASSFGTRVDFEYGYTF,TGTGCCAGCAGCTTCGGGACACGGGTGGATTTTGAGTATGGCTACACCTTC
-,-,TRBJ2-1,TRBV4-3,CASSEQPGHSNNEQFF,TGCGCCAGCAGCGAACAGCCGGGACACTCAAACAATGAGCAGTTCTTC
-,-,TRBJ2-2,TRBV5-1,CASSTMTGNTGELFF,TGCGCCAGCAGCACCATGACAGGGAACACCGGGGAGCTGTTTTTT
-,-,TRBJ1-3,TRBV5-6,CASSPQGASGSLAIYF,TGTGCCAGCAGCCCTCAGGGAGCTAGTGGGTCCTTGGCCATATATTTT
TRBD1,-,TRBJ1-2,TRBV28,CASSEGQGYGYTF,TGTGCCAGCAGCGAAGGACAGGGCTATGGCTACACCTTC
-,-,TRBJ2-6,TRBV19,CASIRAGTGSSGANVLTF,TGTGCCAGCATACGAGCAGGCACTGGGAGCTCTGGGGCCAACGTCCTGACTTTC
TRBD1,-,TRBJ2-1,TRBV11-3,CASSRGQGASDEQFF,TGTGCCAGCAGTCGAGGACAGGGGGCATCTGATGAGCAGTTCTTC
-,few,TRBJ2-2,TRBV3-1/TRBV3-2,CASSPVGSGELFF,TGTGCCAGCAGCCCGGTAGGAAGCGGGGAGCTGTTTTTT
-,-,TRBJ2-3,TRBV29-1,CSVETSTDTQYF,TGCAGCGTTGAAACTAGCACAGATACGCAGTATTTT
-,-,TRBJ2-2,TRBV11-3,CASSSCGLVAAANTGELFF,TGTGCCAGCAGCTCCTGCGGTTTGGTAGCGGCTGCGAACACCGGGGAGCTGTTTTTT
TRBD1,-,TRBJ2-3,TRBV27,CASSLRWGQRTDTQYF,TGTGCCAGCAGTTTAAGGTGGGGACAGCGCACAGATACGCAGTATTTT
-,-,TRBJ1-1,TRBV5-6,CASSSDTNTEAFF,TGTGCCAGCAGCTCCGACACCAACACTGAAGCTTTCTTT
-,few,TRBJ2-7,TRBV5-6,CASSLRGSYEQYF,TGTGCCAGCAGCTTGAGGGGGTCCTACGAGCAGTACTTC
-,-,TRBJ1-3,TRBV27,CASRWGNTIYF,TGTGCCAGCAGGTGGGGGAACACCATATATTTT
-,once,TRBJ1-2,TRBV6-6,CASSYSRGAANYGYTF,TGTGCCAGCAGTTACTCTAGGGGGGCGGCTAACTATGGCTACACCTTC
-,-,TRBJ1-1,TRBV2,CASRPLRRFSGAFF,TGTGCCAGCAGGCCCCTGCGTCGTTTTTCAGGAGCTTTCTTT
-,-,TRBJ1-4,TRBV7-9,CASSLRGGGEKLFF,TGTGCCAGCAGCTTGCGAGGGGGTGGAGAAAAACTGTTTTTT
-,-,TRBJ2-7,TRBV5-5,CASNDGLGEQYF,TGTGCCAGCAATGATGGTCTTGGCGAGCAGTACTTC
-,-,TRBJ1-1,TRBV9,CASSVLGLNTEAFF,TGTGCCAGCAGCGTCTTAGGGTTGAACACTGAAGCTTTCTTT
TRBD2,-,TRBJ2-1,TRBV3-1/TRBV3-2,CASSPSGGIYNEQFF,TGTGCCAGCAGCCCAAGCGGGGGGATCTACAATGAGCAGTTCTTC
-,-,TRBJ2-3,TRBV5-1,CASSLGNTDTQYF,TGCGCCAGCAGCTTGGGCAACACAGATACGCAGTATTTT
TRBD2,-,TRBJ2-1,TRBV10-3,CAISGTSGEGNEQFF,TGTGCCATCAGTGGGACTAGCGGGGAGGGAAATGAGCAGTTCTTC
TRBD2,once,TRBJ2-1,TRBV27,CASSPTRATSGGAYNNEQFF,TGTGCCAGCAGTCCTACAAGAGCGACTAGCGGGGGGGCTTACAACAATGAGCAGTTCTTC
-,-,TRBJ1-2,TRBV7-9,CASTWGGANYGYTF,TGTGCCAGCACCTGGGGAGGAGCTAACTATGGCTACACCTTC
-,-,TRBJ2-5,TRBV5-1,CASSAGNPGLDQETQYF,TGCGCCAGCAGCGCTGGGAACCCGGGACTCGACCAAGAGACCCAGTACTTC
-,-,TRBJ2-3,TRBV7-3,CASTSQTSLTDTQYF,TGTGCCAGCACCTCCCAGACAAGTCTCACAGATACGCAGTATTTT
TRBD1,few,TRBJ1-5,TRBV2,CASNWDRSNQPQHF,TGTGCCAGCAACTGGGACAGGAGCAATCAGCCCCAGCATTTT
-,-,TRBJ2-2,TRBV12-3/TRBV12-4,CASSFLLAGELFF,TGTGCCAGCAGTTTCCTACTAGCCGGGGAGCTGTTTTTT
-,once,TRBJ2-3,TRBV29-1,CSAVPRGRTDTQYF,TGCAGCGCCGTCCCAAGAGGGCGCACAGATACGCAGTATTTT
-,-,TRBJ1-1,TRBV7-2,CASSLAFRTGAEAFF,TGTGCCAGCAGCTTAGCCTTTCGGACTGGGGCTGAAGCTTTCTTT
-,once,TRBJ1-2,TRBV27,CASRRENDYGYTF,TGTGCCAGCAGGAGAGAAAACGACTATGGCTACACCTTC
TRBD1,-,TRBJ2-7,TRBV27,CASRRNRDSYEQYF,TGTGCCAGCAGGCGAAACCGGGACAGCTACGAGCAGTACTTC
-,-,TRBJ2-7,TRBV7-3,CASSQIPTVKPYEQYF,TGTGCCAGCAGCCAAATACCGACAGTCAAGCCCTACGAGCAGTACTTC
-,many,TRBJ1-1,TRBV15,CATSRDYGVGNTEAFF,TGTGCCACCAGCAGAGATTACGGGGTGGGGAACACTGAAGCTTTCTTT